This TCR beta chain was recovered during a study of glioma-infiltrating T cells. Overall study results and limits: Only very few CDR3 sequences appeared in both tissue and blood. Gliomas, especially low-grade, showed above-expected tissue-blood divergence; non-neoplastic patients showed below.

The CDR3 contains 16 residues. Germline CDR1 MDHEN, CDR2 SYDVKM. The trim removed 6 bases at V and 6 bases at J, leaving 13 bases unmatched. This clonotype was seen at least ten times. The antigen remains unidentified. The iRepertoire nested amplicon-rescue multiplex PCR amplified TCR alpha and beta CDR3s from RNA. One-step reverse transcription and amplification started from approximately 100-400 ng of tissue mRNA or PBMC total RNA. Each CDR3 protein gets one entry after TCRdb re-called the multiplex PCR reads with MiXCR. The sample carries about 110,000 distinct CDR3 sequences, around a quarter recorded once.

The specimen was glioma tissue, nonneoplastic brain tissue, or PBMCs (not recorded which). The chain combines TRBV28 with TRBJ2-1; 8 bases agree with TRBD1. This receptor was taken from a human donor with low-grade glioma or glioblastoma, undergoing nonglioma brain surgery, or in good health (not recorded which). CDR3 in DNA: TGTGCCAGCAGCCCTTTGGACAGGGTCGTCCGCAATGAGCAGTTCTTC. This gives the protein CASSPLDRVVRNEQFF. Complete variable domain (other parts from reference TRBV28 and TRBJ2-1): DVKVTQSSRYLVKRTGEKVFLECVQDMDHENMFWYRQDPGLGLRLIYFSYDVKMKEKGDIPEGYSVSREKKERFSLILESASTNQTSMYLCASSPLDRVVRNEQFFGPGTRLTVL.